Listed here are 23 T cell receptor beta chains from one sample, sequenced in a study of blood T cell repertoires in COVID-19. The assay was immunoSEQ multiplex PCR, and TCRdb's table has in-frame clones only and misses some. Of roughly 80,000 clones listed, around 81% are singletons. The source material was peripheral blood. Source of these receptors: an elderly man with acute or convalescent COVID-19.

This clone has just one count. The germline gene is not matched at one end of the junction; a read error may be the cause. The rearrangement joins TRBV28 to TRBJ1-2; tentatively, D is TRBD1 (5 bases). This CDR3 comprises 12 residues. The germline V gene has CDR1 MDHEN and CDR2 SYDVKM. In nucleotides, the CDR3 is TGTGCCAGCAGTTTGGGGCAGGGTGGCTCCACCTTC. This encodes CASSLGQGGSTF.

The chain links TRBV7-9 to TRBJ2-5; 7 nucleotides align to TRBD2. J gave up 5 bases and V 5 bases, and 8 bases lay outside the gene matches. Germline CDR1 reads SEHNR; CDR2 reads FQNEAQ (reference sequence). The CDR3 sequence is 14 residues long. The CDR3 region is CASSRRTSEETQYF. For the CDR3, the DNA is TGTGCCAGCAGCCGCCGGACTAGTGAGGAGACCCAGTACTTC. Variable domain in full (rest from reference TRBV7-9 and TRBJ2-5): DTGVSQNPRHKITKRGQNVTFRCDPISEHNRLYWYRQTLGQGPEFLTYFQNEAQLEKSRLLSDRFSAERPKGSFSTLEIQRTEQGDSAMYLCASSRRTSEETQYFGPGTRLLVL.

The chain recombines TRBV19 with TRBJ2-1; 10 nucleotides align to TRBD1. This CDR3 contains 14 residues. V shed 5 bases and J 8 bases; nucleotides not matched to a gene: 6. The V gene's germline CDR1 is LNHDA and CDR2 SQIVND (reference sequence). The CDR3 DNA is TGTGCCAGTAGTTGGGGACAGGGGACCGATGAGCAGTTCTTC. Residues: CASSWGQGTDEQFF.

CDR3 loop: CASSPPSGRPTTQFF. The CDR3 nucleotides read TGTGCCAGCTCACCACCGAGCGGGAGGCCAACAACACAGTTCTTC. V usage is TRBV18 and J usage is TRBJ2-1, with 9 positions matching TRBD2. The CDR3 runs to 15 residues. J lost 13 bases, V lost 0 bases, and 10 bases had no gene match. Germline CDR1 KGHSH, CDR2 LQKENI.

This clone has a single count. This chain connects TRBV12-3 or TRBV12-4 to TRBJ1-1, with no clear D. This CDR3 contains 13 residues. V was pared by 6 bases and J by 1 base, with 9 bases between. CDR3 sequence (DNA): TGTGCCAGCAGCTCCCTCCCGAACACTGAAGCTTTCTTT. This encodes CASSSLPNTEAFF.

This clone was observed a handful of times. This chain joins TRBV29-1 and TRBJ2-3; TRBD2 aligns across 9 bases. Germline lookup yields CDR1 SQVTM and CDR2 ANQGSEA. The junction had 2 bases not matched to a gene; V was cut back by 7 bases and J by 3 bases. CDR3 length: 12 amino acids. The DNA of the CDR3 is TGCAGCGCCACTAGCGGGACAGATACGCAGTATTTT. Amino acid sequence: CSATSGTDTQYF.

The chain has TRBV2 and TRBJ1-5, with TRBD1 identical over 7 bases. J was trimmed by 4 bases and V by 8 bases; bases with no gene match: 8. The length of the CDR3 is 14 residues. Per the germline V gene, CDR1 is SNHLY and CDR2 is FYNNEI. CDR3 amino acids: CASGAGGFNQPQHF. CDR3 DNA sequence: TGTGCCAGCGGGGCAGGGGGATTTAATCAGCCCCAGCATTTT.

This clone is a singleton in its sample. The V and J genes are TRBV24-1 and TRBJ2-1; TRBD1 agrees at 7 bases. Looked up from germline, CDR1 is KGHDR and CDR2 is SFDVKD. The CDR3 has 14 amino acids. V lost 7 bases, J lost 8 bases, and 10 bases stayed unmatched. CDR3 sequence: CATSDRTGWDEQFF. CDR3 sequence (DNA): TGTGCCACCAGCGATAGGACAGGCTGGGATGAGCAGTTCTTC.

The chain joins TRBV28 to TRBJ1-5, with D maybe TRBD1 (6 bases). Between the trimmed V and J ends, which lost 3 bases and 3 bases, there was a span of 9 bases. Germline CDR1 is MDHEN and CDR2 is SYDVKM. The CDR3 has 14 residues. CDR3 nucleotide sequence: TGTGCCAGCAGTTTCTCAGGGGACAATCAGCCCCAGCATTTT. It translates to CASSFSGDNQPQHF.

The table lists this clone with a few counts. The chain carries TRBV9 and TRBJ2-1, with D possibly matching TRBD2 (6 bases). The CDR3 runs to 16 residues. The V end lost 2 bases, the J end lost 3 bases, and 15 bases lay between the germline ends. CDR1 is SGDLS and CDR2 is YYNGEE in the germline V gene. The CDR3 bases are TGTGCCAGCAGCGTGGACCCTAGCGCCAACTACAATGAGCAGTTCTTC. It encodes CASSVDPSANYNEQFF.

The rearrangement links TRBV5-8 to TRBJ1-6; 7 positions agree with TRBD1. J was trimmed by 6 bases and V by 2 bases; bases with no gene match: 8. The CDR3 loop spans 16 amino acids. Germline CDR1 SGHTS, CDR2 YDEGEE. The CDR3 region has the DNA TGTGCCAGCAGCTTACACGGGACAGTAACTAATTCACCCCTCCACTTT. This sequence encodes CASSLHGTVTNSPLHF.

The chain carries TRBV7-3 and TRBJ2-3, with TRBD1 matching 12 bases. With 2 bases clipped from V and 5 bases from J, the junction kept 8 bases outside the gene matches. The CDR3 runs 17 residues. In germline, CDR1 is SGHTA, CDR2 FQGTGA. The CDR3 sequence: CASSLDGTGGKRDTQYF. CDR3 bases: TGTGCCAGCAGCTTAGATGGGACAGGGGGCAAGAGAGATACGCAGTATTTT.

The chain links TRBV5-1 to TRBJ2-1; D is perhaps TRBD1 (6 bases). V dropped 4 bases and J dropped 8 bases, with 16 bases sitting between them. Germline V gene lookup returns CDR1 SGHRS and CDR2 YFSETQ. CDR3 length: 14 amino acids. CDR3 coding DNA: TGCGCCAGCAGCCCCCGGACAGCCTCCTATGAGCAGTTCTTC. Translated, it gives CASSPRTASYEQFF.

This clone turned up a few times. The rearrangement links TRBV6-5 to TRBJ1-1; no clear D. This CDR3 contains 13 residues. Per the germline V gene, CDR1 is MNHEY and CDR2 is SVGAGI. Trimming took 5 bases from V and 1 from J, leaving 8 bases between them. CDR3 DNA sequence: TGTGCCAGCAGTCCCCGAGGGAACACTGAAGCTTTCTTT. This sequence encodes CASSPRGNTEAFF.

This clone was found a few times. This sequence joins TRBV5-1 and TRBJ1-1; D is uncertain. The V and J ends lost 0 bases and 3 bases respectively, with 9 bases between them. The CDR3 is 14 amino acids. The germline gives CDR1 SGHRS, CDR2 YFSETQ. CDR3 nucleotides: TGCGCCAGCAGCTTGGAACCAGGTTACACTGAAGCTTTCTTT. The encoded protein is CASSLEPGYTEAFF.

V usage is TRBV4-1 and J usage is TRBJ1-4; D is perhaps TRBD1 (6 bases). Per germline, CDR1 MGHRA and CDR2 YSYEKL. The CDR3 contains 16 residues. Trimming removed 4 bases from V and 0 bases from J, with 12 bases in between. Written as DNA, the CDR3 is TGCGCCAGCAGCCTGCGGACAGCCGCAACTAATGAAAAACTGTTTTTT. Protein sequence: CASSLRTAATNEKLFF.

The chain combines TRBV28 with TRBJ2-5; tentatively, D is TRBD1 (5 bases). Germline assignment: CDR1 MDHEN and CDR2 SYDVKM. This CDR3 is built from 13 residues. V was clipped by 10 bases and J by 4 bases, with 16 bases between them. Written as DNA, the CDR3 is TGTGCCACCCTCCCGGGTGGGGCAGAGACCCAGTACTTC. It is translated as CATLPGGAETQYF.

The chain joins TRBV9 to TRBJ2-7; 7 bases are shared with TRBD2. This CDR3 contains 15 residues. The V and J ends lost 0 bases and 4 bases, in that order; junction bases with no gene match: 7. The V gene's germline CDR1 is SGDLS and CDR2 YYNGEE. The CDR3 coding sequence is TGTGCCAGCAGCGTAGGGTCGGACGGGGGGTACGAGCAGTACTTC. Translating gives CASSVGSDGGYEQYF.

The chain links TRBV7-9 to TRBJ2-1; D remains ambiguous. The CDR3 sequence is 11 residues long. Per germline, CDR1 SEHNR and CDR2 FQNEAQ (reference sequence). V lost 5 bases and J lost 7, with 6 bases in between. CDR3 in DNA: TGTGCCAGCAGCATGGCTAATGAGCAGTTCTTC. Protein product: CASSMANEQFF.

V is TRBV18 and J is TRBJ1-2; D not certain. Per germline, CDR1 KGHSH and CDR2 LQKENI. Trimming took off 3 bases at V and 2 bases at J, with 7 bases between the two ends. The CDR3 is 13 residues long. The CDR3 loop is CASSPQLNYGYTF. In DNA form, the CDR3 reads TGTGCCAGCTCACCGCAACTGAACTATGGCTACACCTTC.

The chain couples TRBV5-1 to TRBJ1-2, with TRBD1 matching over 9 bases. Per the germline V gene, CDR1 is SGHRS and CDR2 is YFSETQ. This CDR3 region has 14 residues. V shed 0 bases, J shed 7 bases, and the junction held 4 bases outside the gene matches. CDR3 sequence reads: CASSLGTGVAGYTF. The CDR3, as DNA: TGCGCCAGCAGCTTGGGGACAGGGGTGGCTGGCTACACCTTC.

The V gene is TRBV28, the J gene TRBJ2-7, with TRBD2 identical over 14 bases. Trimming cost V 6 bases and J 6 bases; bases outside gene matches: 4. Per the germline V gene, CDR1 is MDHEN and CDR2 is SYDVKM. The CDR3 totals 14 residues. CDR3 DNA sequence: TGTGCCAGCAGCCGGACTAGCGGGAGGAGCGAGCAGTACTTC. Amino acid sequence: CASSRTSGRSEQYF.

The chain employs TRBV15 and TRBJ1-3; possibly TRBD1 for D (5 bases). Trimming removed 8 bases at V and 0 bases at J, with 14 bases between. Looked up from germline, CDR1 is LNHNV and CDR2 is YYDKDF (reference sequence). This CDR3 has 15 residues. The CDR3 loop is CATASVRGSGNTIYF. The DNA for the CDR3 is TGTGCCACCGCCTCGGTAAGGGGCTCTGGAAACACCATATATTTT.